This TCR beta chain was observed in a study of circulating tumor DNA in untreated peripheral T-cell lymphoma. CDR1 is MNHGY, CDR2 SAAAGT, per germline. With V trimmed by 7 bases and J by 5 bases, 4 bases remained unmatched. This CDR3 has 13 residues. TCRdb's table, derived via immunoSEQ multiplex PCR, lists solely in-frame clones and lacks some. The repertoire holds about 7,200 clones, 60% to 80% seen once, with about 26% in the top ten. This clonotype was sampled from a human donor with peripheral T-cell lymphoma. The chain joins TRBV6-8 to TRBJ1-5; TRBD1 matches at 8 bases. Input material: tumor tissue. The chain's CDR3 is CASKVDRDQPQHF. CDR3 bases: TGTGCCAGCAAGGTGGACAGGGATCAGCCCCAGCATTTT.